A selection of T cell receptor beta chains follows, all from one sample in a study of blood T cell repertoires in COVID-19. Measured with immunoSEQ multiplex PCR; TCRdb has only the in-frame clones, and not every one. This sample has 250,000 to 350,000 clones, with over 75% found just once. Sequenced: PBMCs or T cells enriched from blood (not recorded which). Receptor source: a woman aged 30 to 39 who had recovered from COVID-19. CDR3s leave out the opening cysteine and the closing phenylalanine or tryptophan.

J	V	CDR3
TRBJ1-2	TRBV5-1	ASSLQGGGYGYT
TRBJ1-6	TRBV9	ASSTGVYNSPLH
TRBJ2-3	TRBV15	ATGGGLTDTQY
TRBJ2-7	TRBV14	ASSLDRTYEQY
TRBJ2-5	TRBV2	ASSEAQAGGQETQY
TRBJ2-1	TRBV24-1	ASGKYMNEQF
TRBJ2-3	TRBV29-1	SVNKQVSTDTQY
TRBJ2-7	TRBV28	ASRTGDYEQY
TRBJ1-2	TRBV12-3/TRBV12-4	ASTIGTDGYT
TRBJ2-7	TRBV6-5	ASSYSMGARSYEQY